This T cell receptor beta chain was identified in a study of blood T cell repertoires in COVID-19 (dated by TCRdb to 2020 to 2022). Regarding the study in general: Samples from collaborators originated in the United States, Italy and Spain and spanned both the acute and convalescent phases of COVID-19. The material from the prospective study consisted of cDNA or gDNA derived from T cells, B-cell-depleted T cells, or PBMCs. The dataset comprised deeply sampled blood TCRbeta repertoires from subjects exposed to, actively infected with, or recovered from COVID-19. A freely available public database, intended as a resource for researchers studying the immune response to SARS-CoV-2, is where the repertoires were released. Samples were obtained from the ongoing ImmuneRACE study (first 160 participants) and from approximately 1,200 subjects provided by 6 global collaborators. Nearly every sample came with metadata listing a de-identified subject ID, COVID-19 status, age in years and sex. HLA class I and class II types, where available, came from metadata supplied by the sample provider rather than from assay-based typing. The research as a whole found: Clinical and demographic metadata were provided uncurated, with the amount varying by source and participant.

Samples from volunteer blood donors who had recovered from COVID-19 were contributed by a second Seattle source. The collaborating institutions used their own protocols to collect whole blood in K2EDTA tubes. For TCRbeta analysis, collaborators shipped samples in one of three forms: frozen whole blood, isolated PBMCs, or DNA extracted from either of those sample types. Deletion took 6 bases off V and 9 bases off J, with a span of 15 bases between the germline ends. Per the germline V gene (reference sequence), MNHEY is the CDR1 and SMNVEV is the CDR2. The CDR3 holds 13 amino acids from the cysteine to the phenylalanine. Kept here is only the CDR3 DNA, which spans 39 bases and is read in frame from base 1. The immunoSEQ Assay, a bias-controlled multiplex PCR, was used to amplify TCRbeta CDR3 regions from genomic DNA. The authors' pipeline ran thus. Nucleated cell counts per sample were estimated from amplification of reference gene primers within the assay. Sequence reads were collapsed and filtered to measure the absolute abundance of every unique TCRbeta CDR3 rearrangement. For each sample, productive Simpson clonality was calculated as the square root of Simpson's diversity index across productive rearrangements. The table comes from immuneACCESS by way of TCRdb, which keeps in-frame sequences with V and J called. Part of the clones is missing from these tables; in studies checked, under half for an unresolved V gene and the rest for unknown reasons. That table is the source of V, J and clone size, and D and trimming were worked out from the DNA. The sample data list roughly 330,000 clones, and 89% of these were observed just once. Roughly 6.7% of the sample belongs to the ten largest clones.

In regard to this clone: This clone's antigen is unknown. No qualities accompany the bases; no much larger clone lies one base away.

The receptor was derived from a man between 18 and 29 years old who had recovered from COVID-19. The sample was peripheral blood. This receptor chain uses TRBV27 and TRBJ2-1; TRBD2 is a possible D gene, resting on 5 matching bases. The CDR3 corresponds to CASRSGISGEQFF. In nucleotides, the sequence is TGTGCCAGCAGGTCCGGGATTTCCGGTGAGCAGTTCTTC.